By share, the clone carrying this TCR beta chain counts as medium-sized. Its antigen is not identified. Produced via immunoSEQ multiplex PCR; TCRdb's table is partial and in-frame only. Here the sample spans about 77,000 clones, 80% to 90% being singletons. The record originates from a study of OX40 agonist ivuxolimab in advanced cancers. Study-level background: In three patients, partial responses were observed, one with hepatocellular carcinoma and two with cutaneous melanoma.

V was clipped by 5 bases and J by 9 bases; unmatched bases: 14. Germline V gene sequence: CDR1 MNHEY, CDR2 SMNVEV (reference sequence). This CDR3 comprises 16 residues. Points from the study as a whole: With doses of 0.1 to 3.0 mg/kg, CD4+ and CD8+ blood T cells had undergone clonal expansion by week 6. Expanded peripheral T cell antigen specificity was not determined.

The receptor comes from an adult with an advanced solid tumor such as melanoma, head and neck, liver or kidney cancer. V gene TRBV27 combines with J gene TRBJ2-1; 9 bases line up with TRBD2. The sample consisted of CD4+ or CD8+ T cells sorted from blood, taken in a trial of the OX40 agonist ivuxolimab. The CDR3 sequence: CASSRRPVGSGGEQFF. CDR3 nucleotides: TGTGCCAGCAGTCGCAGGCCTGTTGGTAGCGGGGGTGAGCAGTTCTTC.